This T cell receptor (beta chain) is drawn from a study of blood T cells in healthy people across ages (dated by TCRdb to 2015 to 2017). Broadly, across the study: Template switching captured roughly one uniquely barcoded TCR beta cDNA molecule per two T cells in model experiments. Using deep sequencing normalized with unique cDNA molecular identifiers, the study measured how TCR beta repertoire diversity changes with age. The donors were split into four age groups: young (average 16 years), middle-aged (39), aged (roughly 65) and long-lived (approximately 89). The study analyzed two additional independent replicas of 1 million unique cDNA reads from the same blood draw for two donors, one aged 18 to 30 and one aged 80 or older.

Overall study outcomes, separate from this receptor: As age increased, observed TCR beta diversity per million T cells dropped in a roughly linear way, and a significant reduction was already evident by age 40. The percentage of naive T cells measured by flow cytometry correlated strongly with observed TCR beta diversity. Compared with the aged group, the long-lived group had more naive CD4+ T cells, fewer expanded clones and increased TCR diversity, suggesting age selection. Conclusive comparison of naive and antigen-experienced compartments was prevented by the profiling of bulk unsorted PBMCs. Estimates of total diversity from one million sequenced T cells were regarded as lower bounds and underestimates. Because the CMV infection status of the donors was unknown, age-related changes in expanded clonotypes may potentially have been confounded.

Concerning this clonotype: The specificity of this receptor is unknown. Base qualities are not at hand, and no much larger clone is one base apart.

Donors were roughly 40 systemically healthy Caucasian individuals from Russia aged 6 to 90 years. Each donor gave 9 to 10 milliliters of peripheral blood, collected into EDTA-treated Vacutainer tubes. Ficoll-Paque density-gradient centrifugation was used to isolate PBMCs, with at least 6 million per sample. Total RNA was extracted from PBMCs with Trizol reagent, with at least 5.5 micrograms obtained per sample. The percentages of naive CD45RAhigh/CD27high T cells were determined by flow cytometry on a PBMC aliquot from every donor. The cysteine opens and the phenylalanine closes a CDR3 of 14 amino acids. The only DNA kept is the CDR3, 42 bases in frame from the first base. V trim: 3 bases; J trim: 8 bases; unmatched bases: 7. CDR1 DFQATT and CDR2 SNEGSKA are derived from the germline V gene (reference sequence). The library came from 5' RACE. Reads for this sample came from an Illumina HiSeq 2500. A second roughly 7 to 11 cycle PCR used a sample-barcoded 5' primer and a J-beta primer mix. A template-switch 5' adaptor carrying 12 random nucleotides introduced a unique molecular identifier onto each TCR beta cDNA molecule. Each sample yielded at least 2.5 million CDR3-containing paired-end reads. First-strand cDNA was synthesized from all RNA with the Mint cDNA synthesis kit, primed by a TRBC-specific oligonucleotide. After uracil-DNA glycosylase treatment, a first 18-cycle PCR used universal primers M1SS and BC2_uni_R on all cDNA. The published analysis was carried out like this. For normalization, 1 million high-quality reads, each with a distinct molecular identifier, were randomly selected from each sample. Reads with shared molecular identifiers were discarded instead of being binned into consensus sequences. CDR3 identification, clonotype clustering and error correction used MiTCR with a Q25 quality threshold and the strictest error-elimination algorithm. A nonparametric unseen species model with Euler transformation was used to estimate lower-bound total TCR beta diversity. In TCRdb, the public reads were trimmed at Q25 with fastp and aligned with MiXCR, with productive beta chains retained. Each record represents a unique CDR3 protein, reported with the most common genes and DNA among its rows. Clone size and V and J calls follow TCRdb, not the original study. This sample has about 1 million distinct CDR3 sequences in its table, and about 25% of those were observed once. Together, the top ten hold 0.75% of the sample.

This same sample was also part of a study on T cells of mothers and their children. As noted in the second study: Nine systemically healthy Caucasian individuals served as donors, namely three mothers together with their six children. cDNA synthesis used all of the extracted RNA, with approximately 1.6 ug of RNA in each 15 ul reaction. Sample barcodes and 2-4 random nucleotides were added via the M1S primer in the second PCR. Over 9.5 million TCR beta CDR3 reads were obtained for each mother, and 2.5 million to 3 million reads were obtained for each child. In both related and unrelated pairs, thymic selection shapes the output of TCR recombination in a similar way, with inherited differences having only a minor effect. Normalized repertoire overlap was always found to be slightly, but never significantly, higher in related mother-child pairs than in unrelated mother-child pairs. No persistent microchimeric T cell clones were detected, at a sensitivity of roughly 93 clones per million clonotypes. To look for features that set related mother-child pairs apart from unrelated individuals, the researchers ran deep NGS to compare the TCR beta repertoires of mothers and children. On average, the children were roughly 11 +/- 4 years old, while the mothers were about 40 +/- 4 years old. After adapter ligation was performed with NEBNext reagents, the libraries were sequenced on an Illumina HiSeq 2000 with 100+100 nt paired-end reads. To avoid cross-contamination, the mother libraries and the child libraries were prepared a month apart and sequenced in separate runs. Between roughly 500,000 and 2,300,000 distinct TCR beta clonotypes were identified per donor. Naive TCR beta clonotypes were estimated from low-frequency clonotypes matched to each donor's FACS-determined naive share, without sorting.

Sequenced material: blood. The rearranged segments are TRBV20-1 and TRBJ2-1, with 10 central nucleotides matching TRBD2. This TCR came from a girl aged 2-10 years in good health. The DNA is as follows: TGCAGTGCTAGTCCGGGACTAGCGTCCCATGAGCAGTTCTTC. Translated, it reads CSASPGLASHEQFF.